Below are 23 T cell receptor beta chains sequenced from a single sample in a study of cytomegalovirus exposure and HLA in healthy donors. TCRdb keeps only in-frame clones here, not all; method: immunoSEQ multiplex PCR. The sample comprises 55,000 to 80,000 clones, approximately 95% of which are singletons, and around 3% rests with the top ten. Sequenced sample: PBMCs. The source is a man younger than 30 in good health and CMV-seronegative.

Concerning this clone: At one boundary the junction diverges from the germline segment, which might be a read error. This sequence joins TRBV7-2 and TRBJ2-1, with TRBD2 as a possible D gene (6 bases). Germline V CDR1 and CDR2: SGHTA, FQGNSA. This CDR3 region has 15 residues. CDR3 in DNA: TGTGCCAGTAGCTCCTGGGACTCAGCAGGTAATGAGCAGTTCTTC. Protein product: CASSSWDSAGNEQFF.

V and J are TRBV5-8 and TRBJ2-5; maybe TRBD1 (6 bases). CDR3 length equals 12 residues. In germline, CDR1 is SGHTS, CDR2 YDEGEE. Trimming removed 8 bases from V and 5 bases from J, with 13 bases in between. The CDR3 sequence is CASRTDGETQYF. The CDR3 DNA follows: TGTGCCAGTAGGACAGATGGGGAGACCCAGTACTTC.

The chain uses TRBV6-5 and TRBJ1-1, with D hard to call. Trimming stripped 0 bases from V and 0 bases from J, with 11 bases between. Germline loops: CDR1 MNHEY, CDR2 SVGAGI. The CDR3 consists of 16 residues. The CDR3: CASSYSEGNMNTEAFF. The CDR3 DNA sequence: TGTGCCAGCAGTTACTCAGAGGGCAACATGAACACTGAAGCTTTCTTT.

The chain has TRBV19 and TRBJ2-5; 11 positions match TRBD2. Germline V gene lookup returns CDR1 LNHDA and CDR2 SQIVND (reference sequence). The junction had 7 bases not matched to a gene; V was cut back by 4 bases and J by 0 bases. The CDR3 totals 17 residues. CDR3 sequence reads: CASSTLTSGSYQETQYF. DNA of the CDR3: TGTGCCAGTAGTACCCTCACTAGCGGGAGCTACCAAGAGACCCAGTACTTC.

This clone is a singleton in its sample. A junction boundary mismatches the germline segment, possibly from a read error. The CDR3 reads CASSLRSSDEQYF. In nucleotides, the CDR3 is TGTGCCAGCAGCTTACGAAGCTCCGACGAGCAGTACTTC. V and J are TRBV11-2 and TRBJ2-7; no clear D. The CDR3 contains 13 residues. Germline CDR1 reads SGHAT; CDR2 reads FQNNGV.

V usage is TRBV28 and J usage is TRBJ2-3; 8 positions match TRBD1. CDR3 length: 16 amino acids. J was trimmed by 6 bases and V by 7 bases; bases with no gene match: 15. Germline V lookup: CDR1 MDHEN, CDR2 SYDVKM. The DNA for the CDR3 is TGTGCCAGCACCCATTTGTCGAGACAGGGGTGGGATACGCAGTATTTT. Residues: CASTHLSRQGWDTQYF.

This clone appeared a few times. The chain uses TRBV7-8 and TRBJ1-3; D remains ambiguous. Germline V gene data show CDR1 as SGHVS and CDR2 as FQNEAQ. V was shortened by 2 bases and J by 3 bases, with 8 bases between the two germline ends. This CDR3 spans 14 amino acids. The CDR3 here is CASSLTGFGNTIYF. The CDR3 DNA reads as TGTGCCAGCAGCTTAACGGGTTTTGGAAACACCATATATTTT.

J is TRBJ1-4 and V is TRBV7-9, with TRBD1 as a possible D gene (5 bases). The germline gives CDR1 SEHNR, CDR2 FQNEAQ (reference sequence). This CDR3 has 13 amino acids. The V and J ends lost 3 bases and 8 bases respectively, with 10 bases between them. CDR3 in DNA: TGTGCCAGCAGCTTTGGGGGGAACGAAAAACTGTTTTTT. This sequence encodes CASSFGGNEKLFF.

This clone appeared a single time. V gene TRBV9 combines with J gene TRBJ2-1; no reliable D call. The CDR3 has 14 residues. Per germline, CDR1 SGDLS and CDR2 YYNGEE. Trimming took 0 bases from V and 5 from J, leaving 9 bases between them. The CDR3 loop is CASSVALEDNEQFF. The CDR3 DNA is TGTGCCAGCAGCGTAGCGCTAGAGGACAATGAGCAGTTCTTC.

This chain uses TRBV19 with TRBJ1-5, with 7 bases that match TRBD1. Looked up from germline, CDR1 is LNHDA and CDR2 is SQIVND (reference sequence). The V segment lost 5 bases and the J segment 13 bases; nucleotides outside the gene matches: 8. The CDR3 totals 12 residues. The CDR3 loop reads CASSERGGWQHF. The CDR3 bases are TGTGCCAGTAGTGAGCGAGGGGGCTGGCAGCATTTT.

This sequence joins TRBV6-4 and TRBJ1-1, with TRBD1 as a possible D gene (5 bases). The germline V gene has CDR1 MRHNA and CDR2 SNTAGT. The CDR3 sequence is 15 residues long. Trimming shortened V by 6 bases and J by 2 bases, and 16 bases separated the two germline ends. CDR3 DNA sequence: TGTGCCAGCAGGCTCACACAGGATACTAACACTGAAGCTTTCTTT. Protein: CASRLTQDTNTEAFF.

This clone was found a few times. V gene TRBV15 combines with J gene TRBJ1-1, with a possible D match to TRBD1 (5 bases). The CDR3 is 14 residues long. The V end lost 2 bases, the J end lost 1 base, and 8 bases lay between the germline ends. CDR1 is LNHNV, CDR2 YYDKDF, per germline (reference sequence). CDR3 sequence (DNA): TGTGCCACCAGCAGACGGCAGGGGAACACTGAAGCTTTCTTT. Translation gives CATSRRQGNTEAFF.

This clone showed up just once. The V gene is TRBV5-1, the J gene TRBJ2-3; 15 bases fit TRBD2. The V gene's germline CDR1 is SGHRS and CDR2 YFSETQ. The CDR3 contains 17 residues. Unmatched junction bases numbered 4, after V lost 1 base and J lost 4 bases. CDR3 coding DNA: TGCGCCAGCAGCTTGAGGACTAGCGGGGGGGCCGCAGATACGCAGTATTTT. This sequence encodes CASSLRTSGGAADTQYF.

This clone showed up just once. The V and J genes are TRBV27 and TRBJ1-5, with TRBD1 identical over 12 bases. Germline CDR1 and CDR2: MNHEY and SMNVEV (reference sequence). Germline trimming cut 3 bases from V and 2 bases from J; bases unmatched to any gene: 11. The CDR3 is 19 residues long. The CDR3 nucleotides read TGTGCCAGCAGTTTGTTCCCCGGGACAGGGGGCAGAGGCAATCAGCCCCAGCATTTT. This encodes CASSLFPGTGGRGNQPQHF.

The CDR3 DNA follows: TGTGCCATCAGTGACATTGTCAGGGGGGACGAGCAGTACTTC. It codes for CAISDIVRGDEQYF. The gene calls are TRBV10-3 and TRBJ2-7, with D maybe TRBD1 (7 bases). The CDR3 consists of 14 residues. V was cut by 3 bases and J by 5 bases, with 14 bases left in between. Germline CDR1 ENHRY, CDR2 SYGVKD.

The chain links TRBV9 to TRBJ2-2; D is unresolved. Germline V CDR1 and CDR2: SGDLS, YYNGEE. The CDR3 is 12 residues long. V lost 2 bases to trimming and J lost 7 bases, with 6 bases between them. The CDR3 DNA sequence: TGTGCCAGCAGCGTGTACGGCGGGGAGCTGTTTTTT. This codes for CASSVYGGELFF.

CDR3 region: CASGRTASGYGYTF. CDR3 nucleotide sequence: TGTGCCAGCGGTCGGACAGCGTCCGGCTATGGCTACACCTTC. The V and J genes are TRBV28 and TRBJ1-2; possibly TRBD1 for D (6 bases). The CDR3 is made up of 14 amino acids. Per the germline V gene, CDR1 is MDHEN and CDR2 is SYDVKM. Trimming took 8 bases from V and 4 from J, leaving 17 bases between them.

The chain has TRBV19 and TRBJ1-5; a possible D gene is TRBD1 (6 bases). V lost 7 bases to trimming and J lost 3 bases, with 16 bases between them. CDR3 length: 15 residues. Germline V CDR1 and CDR2: LNHDA, SQIVND (reference sequence). The CDR3: CASTDPDSYNQPQHF. The CDR3 DNA follows: TGTGCCAGTACCGACCCGGACAGCTACAATCAGCCCCAGCATTTT.

This sequence joins TRBV19 and TRBJ2-7; D is unresolved. CDR1 and CDR2 (germline): LNHDA, SQIVND (reference sequence). The CDR3 covers 17 residues. The V gene lost 9 bases and the J gene lost 2 bases, with 26 bases spanning the gap. Here the CDR3 DNA reads TGTGCCAGCCAGGATCGATCCGGTGGCTCCGAAGCCTACGAGCAGTACTTC. It encodes CASQDRSGGSEAYEQYF.

This rearrangement joins TRBV27 to TRBJ1-2; tentative D call: TRBD1 (6 bases). Germline CDR1 MNHEY, CDR2 SMNVEV (reference sequence). This CDR3 has 16 residues. Trimming took 6 bases from V and 3 from J, leaving 20 bases between them. CDR3 bases: TGTGCCAGCAGCCCCGTGCCCGCGCGACAGGACTATGGCTACACCTTC. Translated: CASSPVPARQDYGYTF.

CDR3 sequence (DNA): TGTGCCAGTACCTACCAGGGACAGGGGGCGCAGGAGCAGTACTTC. This translates into CASTYQGQGAQEQYF. The chain joins TRBV19 to TRBJ2-7; 12 positions agree with TRBD1. The CDR3 is 15 residues long. The trim removed 7 bases at V and 7 bases at J, leaving 11 bases unmatched. Germline CDR1 is LNHDA and CDR2 is SQIVND (reference sequence).

The chain has TRBV5-1 and TRBJ2-5; the D gene is possibly TRBD2 (6 bases). The CDR3 spans 14 residues. CDR1 and CDR2 from the germline V gene are SGHRS and YFSETQ. V was cut by 3 bases and J by 3 bases, with 12 bases left in between. For the CDR3, the DNA is TGCGCCAGCAGCTCGAGTAGCGGAAAAGAGACCCAGTACTTC. It is translated as CASSSSSGKETQYF.

The V gene is TRBV9, the J gene TRBJ2-3; 7 nucleotides align to TRBD1. With V trimmed by 3 bases and J by 0 bases, 10 bases remained unmatched. Germline loops: CDR1 SGDLS, CDR2 YYNGEE. The CDR3 is 17 residues long. The CDR3 DNA follows: TGTGCCAGCAGCGCCTCGGGGACAGCGACCAGCACAGATACGCAGTATTTT. This sequence encodes CASSASGTATSTDTQYF.